This T cell receptor beta chain is from a study of technical replicates of blood from several donors. CDR1 is MRHNA, CDR2 SNTAGT, per germline. The V gene lost 3 bases and the J gene lost 5 bases, with 17 bases spanning the gap. The CDR3 length is 16 residues. The repertoire was sequenced with immunoSEQ multiplex PCR; TCRdb's copy has only in-frame clones and lacks some. The sample yields under 90,000 clones, approximately 93% seen once. The material sequenced was T cells isolated from PBMCs. The TCR comes from a human donor in good health. The chain joins TRBV6-4 to TRBJ2-1; D perhaps matches TRBD2 (7 bases). CDR3 region: CASSEGGEGWDNEQFF. Here the CDR3 DNA reads TGTGCCAGCAGTGAAGGGGGGGAAGGATGGGACAATGAGCAGTTCTTC.